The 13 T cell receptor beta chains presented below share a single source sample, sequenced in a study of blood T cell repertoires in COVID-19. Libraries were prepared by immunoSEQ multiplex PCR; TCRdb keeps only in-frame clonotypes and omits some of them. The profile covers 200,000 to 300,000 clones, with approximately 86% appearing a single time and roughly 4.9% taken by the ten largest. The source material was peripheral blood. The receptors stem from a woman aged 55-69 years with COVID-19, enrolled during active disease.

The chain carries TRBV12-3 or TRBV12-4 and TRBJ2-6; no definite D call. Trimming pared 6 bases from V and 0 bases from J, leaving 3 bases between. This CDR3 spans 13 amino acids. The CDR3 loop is CASSHSGANVLTF. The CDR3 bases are TGTGCCAGCAGCCACTCTGGGGCCAACGTCCTGACTTTC.

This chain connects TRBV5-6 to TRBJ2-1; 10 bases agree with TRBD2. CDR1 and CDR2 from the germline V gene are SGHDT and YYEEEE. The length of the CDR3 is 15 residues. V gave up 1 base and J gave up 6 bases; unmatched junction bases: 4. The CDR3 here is CASSLLAGVSNEQFF. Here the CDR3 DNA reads TGTGCCAGCAGCTTGCTAGCGGGAGTTAGCAATGAGCAGTTCTTC.

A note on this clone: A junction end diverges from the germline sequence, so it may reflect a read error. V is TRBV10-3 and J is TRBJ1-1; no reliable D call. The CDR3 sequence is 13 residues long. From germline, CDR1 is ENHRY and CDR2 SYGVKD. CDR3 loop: CTISERGRTEAFF. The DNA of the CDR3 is TGTACCATCAGTGAGCGGGGTCGCACTGAAGCTTTCTTT.

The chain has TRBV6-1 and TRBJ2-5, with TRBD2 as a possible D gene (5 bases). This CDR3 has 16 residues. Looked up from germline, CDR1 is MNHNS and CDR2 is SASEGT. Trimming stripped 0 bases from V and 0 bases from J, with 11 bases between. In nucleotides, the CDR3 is TGTGCCAGCAGTGAAGCTCGGGGAACAGACCAAGAGACCCAGTACTTC. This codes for CASSEARGTDQETQYF.

CDR3 bases: TGTGCCAGCAGTGAATCAGGGGCGGGTTCACCCCTCCACTTT. It yields the protein CASSESGAGSPLHF. The chain uses TRBV6-1 and TRBJ1-6; tentatively, D is TRBD1 (6 bases). V lost 2 bases and J lost 9, with 11 bases in between. The CDR3 has 14 residues. Germline V gene sequence: CDR1 MNHNS, CDR2 SASEGT.

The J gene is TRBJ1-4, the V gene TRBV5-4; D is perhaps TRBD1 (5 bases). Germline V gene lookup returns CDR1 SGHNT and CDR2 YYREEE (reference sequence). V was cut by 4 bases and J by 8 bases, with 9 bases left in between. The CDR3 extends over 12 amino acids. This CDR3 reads CASSVGVEKLFF. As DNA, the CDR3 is TGTGCCAGCAGCGTAGGGGTAGAAAAACTGTTTTTT.

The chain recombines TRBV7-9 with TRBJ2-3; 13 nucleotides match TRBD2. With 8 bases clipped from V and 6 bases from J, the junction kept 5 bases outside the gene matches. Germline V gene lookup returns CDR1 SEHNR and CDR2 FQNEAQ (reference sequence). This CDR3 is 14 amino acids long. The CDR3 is CASGKTSGRDTQYF. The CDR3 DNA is TGTGCCAGCGGCAAGACTAGCGGGAGGGATACGCAGTATTTT.

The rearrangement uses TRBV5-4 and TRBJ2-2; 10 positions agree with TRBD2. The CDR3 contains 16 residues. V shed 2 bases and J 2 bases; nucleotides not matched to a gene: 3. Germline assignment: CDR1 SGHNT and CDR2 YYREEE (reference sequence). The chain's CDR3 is CASSLALAGNTGELFF. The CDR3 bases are TGTGCCAGCAGCTTAGCACTAGCGGGAAACACCGGGGAGCTGTTTTTT.

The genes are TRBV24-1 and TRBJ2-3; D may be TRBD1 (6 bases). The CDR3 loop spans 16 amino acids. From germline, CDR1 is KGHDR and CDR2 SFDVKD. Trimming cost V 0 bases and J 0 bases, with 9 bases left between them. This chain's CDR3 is CATSDLRRGSTDTQYF. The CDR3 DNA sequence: TGTGCCACCAGTGATTTGCGCAGGGGTAGCACAGATACGCAGTATTTT.

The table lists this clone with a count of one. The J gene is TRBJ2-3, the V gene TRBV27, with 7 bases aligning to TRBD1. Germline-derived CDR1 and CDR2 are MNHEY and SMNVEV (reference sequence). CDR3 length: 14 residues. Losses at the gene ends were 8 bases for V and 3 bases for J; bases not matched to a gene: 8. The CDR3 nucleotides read TGTGCCAGCGCCGACAGGGTGGTTACAGATACGCAGTATTTT. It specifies CASADRVVTDTQYF.

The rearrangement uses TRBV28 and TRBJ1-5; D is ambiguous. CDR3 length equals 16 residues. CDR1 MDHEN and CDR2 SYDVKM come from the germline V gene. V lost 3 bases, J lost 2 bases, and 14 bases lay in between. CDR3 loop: CASSFFGVGRNQPQHF. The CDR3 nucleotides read TGTGCCAGCAGTTTTTTCGGGGTTGGGCGCAATCAGCCCCAGCATTTT.

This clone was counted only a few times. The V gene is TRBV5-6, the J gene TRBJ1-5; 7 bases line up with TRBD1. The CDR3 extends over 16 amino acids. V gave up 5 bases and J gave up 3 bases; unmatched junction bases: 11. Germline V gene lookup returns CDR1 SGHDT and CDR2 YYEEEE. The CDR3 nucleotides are TGTGCCAGCAGATTGTCGAGGGACAGCCTCAATCAGCCCCAGCATTTT. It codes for CASRLSRDSLNQPQHF. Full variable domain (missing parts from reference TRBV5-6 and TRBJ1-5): DAGVTQSPTHLIKTRGQQVTLRCSPKSGHDTVSWYQQALGQGPQFIFQYYEEEERQRGNFPDRFSGHQFPNYSSELNVNALLLGDSALYLCASRLSRDSLNQPQHFGDGTRLSIL.

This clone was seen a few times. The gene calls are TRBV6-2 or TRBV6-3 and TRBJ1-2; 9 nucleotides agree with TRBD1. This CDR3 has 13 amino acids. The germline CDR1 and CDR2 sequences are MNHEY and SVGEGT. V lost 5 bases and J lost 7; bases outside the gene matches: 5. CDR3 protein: CASSDRGIPGYTF. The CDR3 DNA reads TGTGCCAGCAGTGACAGGGGGATCCCTGGCTACACCTTC.